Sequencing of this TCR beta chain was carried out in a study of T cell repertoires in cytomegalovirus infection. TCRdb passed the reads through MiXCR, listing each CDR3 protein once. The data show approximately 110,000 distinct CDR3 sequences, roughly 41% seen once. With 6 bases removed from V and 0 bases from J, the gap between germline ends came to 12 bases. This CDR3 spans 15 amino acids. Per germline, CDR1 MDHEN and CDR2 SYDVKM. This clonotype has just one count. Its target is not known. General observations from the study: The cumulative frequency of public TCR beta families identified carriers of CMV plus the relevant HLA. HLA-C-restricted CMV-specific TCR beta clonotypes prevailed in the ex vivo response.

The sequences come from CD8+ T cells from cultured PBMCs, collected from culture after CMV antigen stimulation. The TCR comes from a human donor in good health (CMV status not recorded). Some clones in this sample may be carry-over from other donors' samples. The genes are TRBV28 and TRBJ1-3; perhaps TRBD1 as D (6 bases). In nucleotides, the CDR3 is TGTGCCAGCAGGATGGAAGGGGGCTCTGGAAACACCATATATTTT. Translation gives CASRMEGGSGNTIYF.